Listed below are T cell receptor beta chains from one sample, sequenced in a study of T cells in Graves' hyperthyroidism and ophthalmopathy. TCRdb re-analysed the multiplex PCR reads in MiXCR, keeping a single row per CDR3 protein. The table has a few hundred thousand distinct CDR3 sequences, roughly 15% seen once; the top ten hold 30%. Sequenced material: blood. These receptors were obtained from a woman aged 45-59 years with Graves' hyperthyroidism that later progressed to Graves' ophthalmopathy. CDR3s include the opening cysteine and the closing phenylalanine or tryptophan. The order of the fields is J gene, D gene, V gene, clone size, CDR3 DNA, CDR3 protein. D genes are given only for firm matches. Size tells how often a clone was seen (once, few, many) or the class of an expanded clone, and some rows leave it out.

>TRBJ2-1|.|TRBV3-1|many
TGTGCCAGCAGCCACCACAGGCGAAACCCCTACAATGAGCAGTTCTTC
CASSHHRRNPYNEQFF
>TRBJ2-1|TRBD2|TRBV28|few
TGTGCCAGCAGTTCTAGCGGGAGTATGTTCTTC
CASSSSGSMFF
>TRBJ2-7|.|TRBV2|many
TGTGCCAGCAGTGCGGATAACGGACCCTACGAGCAGTACTTC
CASSADNGPYEQYF
>TRBJ2-5|TRBD2|TRBV7-7|few
TGTGCTAGCAGCCAACTGGAGGGACTAGCGGGAGCGTCCCTGAAGACCCAGTACTTC
CASSQLEGLAGASLKTQYF
>TRBJ2-7|.|TRBV20-1|many
TGCAGTGCTAGAGTAGTAGATGAGCAGTACTTC
CSARVVDEQYF
>TRBJ2-1|TRBD2|TRBV7-3|many
TGTGCCAGCAGCAGGACTAGCGGACACAATGAGCAGTTCTTC
CASSRTSGHNEQFF
>TRBJ2-5|.|TRBV27|many
TGTGCCAGCAGTTTCGGATTGGGGCAAGAGACCCAGTACTTC
CASSFGLGQETQYF
>TRBJ1-2|.|TRBV28|.
TGTGCCAGCCTATCGGTTGGAGGGGGGGTTGTTTATGGCTACACCTTC
CASLSVGGGVVYGYTF
>TRBJ2-1|.|TRBV14|many
TGTGCCAGCAGCCAGTCCAGCGGCAAGCAGTTCTTC
CASSQSSGKQFF
>TRBJ2-1|.|TRBV2|many
TGTGCCAGCAGACTTCAGCGGAGCTCCTACAATGAGCAGTTCTTC
CASRLQRSSYNEQFF
>TRBJ2-1|TRBD1|TRBV29-1|many
TGCAGCGTGTCCCGGGACAGCTACTACAATGAGCAGTTCTTC
CSVSRDSYYNEQFF
>TRBJ2-5|.|TRBV7-2|.
TGTGCCAGCAGCTTAGCGGGGTACCAAGAGACCCAGTACTTC
CASSLAGYQETQYF
>TRBJ2-4|TRBD2|TRBV5-8|few
TGTGCCAGCAGCCACCTGCGGGGGGCGGCCAAAAACATTCAGTACTTC
CASSHLRGAAKNIQYF
>TRBJ2-3|.|TRBV20-1|many
TGCAGTGCTGTTCTGGGAAGCACAGATACGCAGTATTTT
CSAVLGSTDTQYF
>TRBJ2-1|.|TRBV12-3/TRBV12-4|many
TGTGCCAGCAGTTTCTCACAGGGTCGTAGGTCAAATGAGCAGTTCTTC
CASSFSQGRRSNEQFF
>TRBJ2-7|TRBD2|TRBV18|many
TGTGCCAGCTCACCACGGGGTCGAGCGGGAGGCCGGGGGGAGCAGTACTTC
CASSPRGRAGGRGEQYF
>TRBJ2-7|TRBD2|TRBV27|many
TGTGCCAGCACGCTAGCGGGAGGAGGGGCCTACGAGCAGTACTTC
CASTLAGGGAYEQYF
>TRBJ2-1|.|TRBV19|.
TGTGCCAGTGGGTTCCGGGACGGTCTTTATGAGCAGTTCTTC
CASGFRDGLYEQFF
>TRBJ2-5|.|TRBV3-1|many
TGTGCCAGCAGCCAAGGGCTAGGGTGGGAGACCCAGTACTTC
CASSQGLGWETQYF
>TRBJ1-4|TRBD1|TRBV5-1|many
TGCGCCAGCAGCACAGGGGGAAGTAATGAAAAACTGTTTTTT
CASSTGGSNEKLFF
>TRBJ2-7|TRBD2|TRBV5-1|many
TGCGCCAGCAGACTTACTAGCGGGGGCAACTACGAGCAGTACTTC
CASRLTSGGNYEQYF
>TRBJ2-7|TRBD1|TRBV12-3/TRBV12-4|.
TGTGCCAGCAGTGCCCGGGACAGTCTCTACGAGCAGTACTTC
CASSARDSLYEQYF
>TRBJ2-1|.|TRBV6-1|many
TGTGCCAGCAGTTCCCAAACGGGAGTTTCGTACAATGAGCAGTTCTTC
CASSSQTGVSYNEQFF
>TRBJ2-3|.|TRBV2|many
TGTGCCAGCAGTGAAAATACGCAGTATTTT
CASSENTQYF
>TRBJ2-7|TRBD1|TRBV7-9|many
TGTGCCAGCAGTTCGGACAGGACGACCTCCGAGCAGTACTTC
CASSSDRTTSEQYF
>TRBJ1-2|TRBD1|TRBV6-2/TRBV6-3|many
TGTGCCAGCACCGACGGGACAGGGGGCGCGGGTGGCTACACCTTC
CASTDGTGGAGGYTF
>TRBJ2-3|TRBD1|TRBV5-1|.
TGCGCCAGCAGTCGCGGGACAGGGGTCACAGATACGCAGTATTTT
CASSRGTGVTDTQYF
>TRBJ2-2|TRBD1|TRBV30|many
TGTGCCTGGAGAGCAGGGGGCACCACCGGGGAGCTGTTTTTT
CAWRAGGTTGELFF
>TRBJ2-1|.|TRBV19|.
TGTGCCAGTAAGGGGCGGGAATTGTATGAGCAGTTCTTC
CASKGRELYEQFF
>TRBJ2-3|TRBD2|TRBV20-1|.
TGCAGTGCTAGAGATCGCGGACTAGCGGCAGATACGCAGTATTTT
CSARDRGLAADTQYF
>TRBJ1-1|.|TRBV18|many
TGTGCCAGCTCACCTCGGGGGGTGAACACTGAAGCTTTCTTT
CASSPRGVNTEAFF
>TRBJ2-1|TRBD2|TRBV7-3|many
TGTGCCAGCAGCCTCGGGACTACTCCGGGCAATGAGCAGTTCTTC
CASSLGTTPGNEQFF
>TRBJ2-7|TRBD1|TRBV28|few
TGTGCCTGCAGTACCACAGGGGGGTCCTACGAGCAGTACTTC
CACSTTGGSYEQYF
>TRBJ1-2|.|TRBV5-1|many
TGCGCCAGCAGCTTGATTGCGGGGTATGGCTACACCTTC
CASSLIAGYGYTF
>TRBJ1-4|.|TRBV28|many
TGTGCCAGCGGGGAGACTCCGAATAATGAAAAACTGTTTTTT
CASGETPNNEKLFF
>TRBJ2-6|TRBD1|TRBV27|many
TGTGCCAGTACGACAGGGACCACAGACTCTGGGGCCAACGTCCTGACTTTC
CASTTGTTDSGANVLTF
>TRBJ2-3|TRBD2|TRBV7-8|.
TGTGCCAGCAACCAGCGGGAGGAGGGCACAGATACGCAGTATTTT
CASNQREEGTDTQYF
>TRBJ1-1|.|TRBV10-3|.
TGTGCCATCAGTGAGTCGGATATCAGGGGTGCGACTGAAGCTTTCTTT
CAISESDIRGATEAFF
>TRBJ2-2|.|TRBV6-1|many
TGTGCCAGCAGTATAGGGTACGCGAACACCGGGGAGCTGTTTTTT
CASSIGYANTGELFF
>TRBJ2-1|TRBD2|TRBV30|many
TGTGCCTGGAGTGTAACTAGCGGGCCCTACAATGAGCAGTTCTTC
CAWSVTSGPYNEQFF